Each of the 9 T cell receptor beta chains below was sequenced from the same sample in a study of T cell repertoires in cytomegalovirus infection. MiXCR was run by TCRdb on the reads, yielding one entry per CDR3 protein. The repertoire holds hundreds of thousands of distinct CDR3 sequences, with roughly 33% as singletons. These TCRs are of unknown antigen specificity. Sequencing used cultured PBMCs, obtained from culture after CMV antigen stimulation. These receptors came from a human donor in good health (CMV status not recorded). Some clones in this sample may be carry-over from other donors' samples.

The DNA of the CDR3 is TGTGCCAGCAGCCCACTCACACCTTCAAGGGGACTAGCGGGTTACAATGAGCAGTTCTTC. Residues: CASSPLTPSRGLAGYNEQFF. This sequence joins TRBV25-1 and TRBJ2-1; 12 bases map to TRBD2. There are 20 residues in the CDR3. CDR1 MGHDK and CDR2 SYGVNS come from the germline V gene. Trimming at V came to 6 bases and at J to 4 bases, leaving 19 bases not matched to a gene.

This clonotype was counted a few times. This chain links TRBV6-6 with TRBJ2-1; perhaps TRBD2 as D (6 bases). V was trimmed by 2 bases and J by 12 bases, leaving 14 bases between them. The CDR3 length is 13 residues. Germline V CDR1 and CDR2: MNHNY, SVGAGI (reference sequence). CDR3 nucleotides: TGTGCCAGCAGTTACAGGCAGTTGGGGGGGCAGTTCTTC. It specifies CASSYRQLGGQFF.

This clonotype was seen a handful of times. This chain links TRBV18 with TRBJ1-3; D not certain. CDR1 is KGHSH and CDR2 is LQKENI in the germline V gene. The CDR3 sequence is 15 residues long. Trimming shortened V by 4 bases and J by 0 bases, and 10 bases separated the two germline ends. The CDR3 sequence is CASSRQQFSGNTIYF. CDR3 nucleotide sequence: TGTGCCAGCTCACGTCAACAGTTCTCTGGAAACACCATATATTTT.

The table lists this clonotype with a few counts. This rearrangement joins TRBV28 to TRBJ2-3; D tentatively reads TRBD1 or TRBD2 (5 bases each). V was clipped by 5 bases and J by 4 bases, with 19 bases between them. In germline, CDR1 is MDHEN, CDR2 SYDVKM. The CDR3 length is 16 residues. This CDR3 reads CASSGGGANSADTQYF. CDR3 sequence (DNA): TGTGCCAGCAGTGGGGGTGGGGCGAATTCGGCAGATACGCAGTATTTT.

This clonotype was recorded once. The V and J genes are TRBV6-2 or TRBV6-3 and TRBJ1-1; D is uncertain. The CDR3 consists of 13 residues. In germline, CDR1 is MNHEY, CDR2 SVGEGT. The V and J ends lost 5 bases and 3 bases respectively, with 10 bases between them. The CDR3 loop is CASSPPRDTEAFF. DNA of the CDR3: TGTGCCAGCAGTCCTCCTCGGGACACTGAAGCTTTCTTT.

In this sample, this clonotype turned up a few times. The genes are TRBV10-3 and TRBJ1-5; a weak D match, TRBD1 (5 bases). From germline, CDR1 is ENHRY and CDR2 SYGVKD. This CDR3 contains 14 residues. With 8 bases removed from V and 6 bases from J, the gap between germline ends came to 17 bases. CDR3 DNA: TGTGCCATCTCCGACGGGGGAGAGGTTCAGCCCCAGCATTTT. It specifies CAISDGGEVQPQHF.

This clonotype showed up just a few times. The rearrangement links TRBV2 to TRBJ2-7; D is unclear. The CDR3 consists of 15 residues. The germline gives CDR1 SNHLY, CDR2 FYNNEI. V was pared by 6 bases and J by 4 bases, with 19 bases between. The CDR3 loop reads CASRAARAFGYEQYF. CDR3 nucleotide sequence: TGTGCCAGCAGGGCCGCCCGAGCCTTCGGATACGAGCAGTACTTC.

This clonotype was found a few times. The V and J genes are TRBV7-6 and TRBJ2-7; D is undetermined. The CDR3 consists of 15 residues. Trimming removed 4 bases from V and 3 bases from J, with 16 bases in between. The V gene's germline CDR1 is SGHVS and CDR2 FNYEAQ. The CDR3 is CASSSEMGSRYEQYF. CDR3 DNA sequence: TGTGCCAGCAGCTCCGAGATGGGAAGCCGCTACGAGCAGTACTTC.

The table lists this clonotype with many counts. In nucleotides, the CDR3 is TGTGCCAGCAGCCCAGAGAGGGCCTCCTACAATGAGCAGTTCTTC. It codes for CASSPERASYNEQFF. The rearrangement joins TRBV11-2 to TRBJ2-1, with D possibly matching TRBD2 (5 bases). V was trimmed by 5 bases and J by 0 bases, leaving 11 bases between them. Germline CDR1 SGHAT, CDR2 FQNNGV. This CDR3 has 15 residues.